What follows are 14 T cell receptor beta chains derived from one specimen sequenced in a study of T cell responses to AZD1222 COVID-19 vaccine. The protocol was immunoSEQ multiplex PCR, while the TCRdb copy is restricted to in-frame clones and leaves out a portion. Among some 180,000 clones, roughly 93% were seen once, and the ten largest hold around 0.93%. The source material was peripheral blood, sampled 28 days after the second dose of the MenACWY control vaccine. The receptors were sampled from an adult who received the MenACWY meningococcal vaccine as a control.

The chain recombines TRBV28 with TRBJ1-5; D uncertain. The ends were cut back, 2 bases at V and 5 bases at J, with 4 bases in the middle. The CDR3 is 12 amino acids. Germline assignment: CDR1 MDHEN and CDR2 SYDVKM. The CDR3 bases are TGTGCCAGCAGTTTAACCGATCAGCCCCAGCATTTT. This gives the protein CASSLTDQPQHF.

The rearrangement joins TRBV6-5 to TRBJ2-3; possible D gene TRBD2, 5 bases. With 6 bases removed from V and 7 bases from J, the gap between germline ends came to 14 bases. Germline CDR1 is MNHEY and CDR2 is SVGAGI. The CDR3 contains 13 residues. CDR3 nucleotide sequence: TGTGCCAGCAGACAGCCGAGCGGTTATACGCAGTATTTT. Translating gives CASRQPSGYTQYF.

This chain uses TRBV5-1 with TRBJ2-5, with 8 bases aligning to TRBD1. Germline lookup yields CDR1 SGHRS and CDR2 YFSETQ. The CDR3 is made up of 15 amino acids. J was trimmed by 1 base and V by 4 bases; bases with no gene match: 6. The CDR3 loop reads CASSNQQGVQETQYF. The CDR3 nucleotides read TGCGCCAGCAGCAATCAACAGGGGGTCCAAGAGACCCAGTACTTC.

The chain couples TRBV30 to TRBJ2-7; 7 positions match TRBD1. This CDR3 comprises 15 residues. The trim removed 0 bases at V and 1 base at J, leaving 6 bases unmatched. Germline assignment: CDR1 GTSNPN and CDR2 SVGIG (reference sequence). The CDR3 sequence is CAWSVLGGLSYEQYF. CDR3 sequence (DNA): TGTGCCTGGAGTGTACTAGGGGGCCTGTCCTACGAGCAGTACTTC.

On this clone: Distinct nucleotide sequences in the sample also encode this CDR3. V gene TRBV4-2 combines with J gene TRBJ1-6; D is ambiguous. The CDR3 runs to 15 residues. Germline V lookup: CDR1 LGHNA, CDR2 YNFKEQ. V was trimmed by 3 bases and J by 5 bases, leaving 11 bases between them. The CDR3 loop reads CASSHRDGDNSPLHF. DNA for the CDR3: TGTGCCAGCAGCCACCGGGATGGGGATAATTCACCCCTCCACTTT.

The V gene is TRBV19, the J gene TRBJ1-2; no definite D call. The CDR3 is made up of 15 amino acids. Germline values: CDR1 LNHDA, CDR2 SQIVND (reference sequence). V lost 10 bases, J lost 4 bases, and 22 bases lay in between. CDR3 nucleotides: TGTGCCACTCAGTCACCCCTTTCGTCTCTCTATGGCTACACCTTC. Protein sequence: CATQSPLSSLYGYTF.

The chain carries TRBV7-2 and TRBJ1-1; D is ambiguous. The germline V gene has CDR1 SGHTA and CDR2 FQGNSA. This CDR3 is 14 amino acids long. V lost 1 base and J lost 5, with 11 bases in between. The CDR3 region has the DNA TGTGCCAGCAGCTTAGAACAGTCGGGAACTGAAGCTTTCTTT. Its protein is CASSLEQSGTEAFF.

The rearrangement links TRBV2 to TRBJ2-7, with D perhaps matching TRBD2 (5 bases). Germline V gene lookup returns CDR1 SNHLY and CDR2 FYNNEI. The V end was cut by 8 bases, the J end by 2 bases, with 16 bases between. CDR3 length: 14 amino acids. The CDR3 is CASALAGGTYEQYF. CDR3 in DNA: TGTGCCAGCGCTCTAGCAGGTGGGACCTACGAGCAGTACTTC. The full variable domain, rest sourced from reference TRBV2 and TRBJ2-7, is EPEVTQTPSHQVTQMGQEVILRCVPISNHLYFYWYRQILGQKVEFLVSFYNNEISEKSEIFDDQFSVERPDGSNFTLKIRSTKLEDSAMYFCASALAGGTYEQYFGPGTRLTVT.

The V gene is TRBV5-6, the J gene TRBJ1-1, with D perhaps matching TRBD1 (6 bases). V shed 2 bases and J shed 4 bases, with 15 bases lying between them. This CDR3 has 15 amino acids. The germline V gene has CDR1 SGHDT and CDR2 YYEEEE. CDR3 loop: CASSLITGTGTEAFF. DNA for the CDR3: TGTGCCAGCAGCTTAATCACAGGGACGGGCACTGAAGCTTTCTTT.

In this sample, this clone turned up a few times. This chain joins TRBV6-5 and TRBJ1-5; no firm D call. The CDR3 consists of 13 residues. Germline values: CDR1 MNHEY, CDR2 SVGAGI. V lost 4 bases to trimming and J lost 0 bases, with 4 bases between them. As DNA, the CDR3 is TGTGCCAGCAGTTTTTATAGCAATCAGCCCCAGCATTTT. Its translation: CASSFYSNQPQHF.

This sequence joins TRBV5-1 and TRBJ2-3; D not certain. V lost 3 bases and J 6 bases, leaving 8 bases between the germline ends. Looked up from germline, CDR1 is SGHRS and CDR2 is YFSETQ. The CDR3 has 12 amino acids. The CDR3 DNA is TGCGCCAGCAGCTCCGGATGGGATACGCAGTATTTT. Its translation is CASSSGWDTQYF. Drawing the rest from reference TRBV5-1 and TRBJ2-3, the complete variable domain is KAGVTQTPRYLIKTRGQQVTLSCSPISGHRSVSWYQQTPGQGLQFLFEYFSETQRNKGNFPGRFSGRQFSNSRSEMNVSTLELGDSALYLCASSSGWDTQYFGPGTRLTVL.

The chain combines TRBV18 with TRBJ2-1, with 10 bases fitting TRBD2. J lost 3 bases, V lost 0 bases, and 2 bases had no gene match. The germline gives CDR1 KGHSH, CDR2 LQKENI. The length of the CDR3 is 16 residues. The CDR3 sequence: CASSPPASGGYNEQFF. As DNA, the CDR3 is TGTGCCAGCTCACCACCGGCTAGCGGGGGCTACAATGAGCAGTTCTTC.

This sequence joins TRBV5-1 and TRBJ1-4; 10 nucleotides line up with TRBD1. J lost 2 bases, V lost 4 bases, and 8 bases had no gene match. Germline CDR1 SGHRS, CDR2 YFSETQ. CDR3 length equals 17 residues. CDR3 nucleotide sequence: TGCGCCAGCAGCCTGGGACAGGGGATCGCTACTAATGAAAAACTGTTTTTT. It encodes CASSLGQGIATNEKLFF. The whole variable domain, remainder taken from reference TRBV5-1 and TRBJ1-4, is KAGVTQTPRYLIKTRGQQVTLSCSPISGHRSVSWYQQTPGQGLQFLFEYFSETQRNKGNFPGRFSGRQFSNSRSEMNVSTLELGDSALYLCASSLGQGIATNEKLFFGSGTQLSVL.

This clone was recorded only once. The rearrangement uses TRBV27 and TRBJ1-6; D is unresolved. Germline loops: CDR1 MNHEY, CDR2 SMNVEV (reference sequence). CDR3 length: 14 amino acids. V was trimmed by 4 bases and J by 9 bases, leaving 13 bases between them. In DNA form, the CDR3 reads TGTGCCAGCAGTTCCTCCCTGAGGAGTTCACCCCTCCACTTT. This translates into CASSSSLRSSPLHF.